The present T cell receptor (beta chain) was sequenced within a study of Tregs in tolerant kidney transplant recipients. This clone has a single count. The sample has other DNA sequences that encode this CDR3 too. Trimming cost V 4 bases and J 5 bases; bases outside gene matches: 4. Germline-derived CDR1 and CDR2 are GTSNPN and SVGIG (reference sequence). There are 12 residues in the CDR3. The method was immunoSEQ multiplex PCR; TCRdb's version includes in-frame clones alone and lacks a portion of them. The table shows about 59,000 clones, with approximately 82% occurring only once. The chain combines TRBV30 with TRBJ1-2; 7 bases agree with TRBD1. Sequenced: CD4+ T cells from blood. This TCR came from a human donor in good health. The CDR3 sequence: CAWTDRAYGYTF. The CDR3, as DNA: TGTGCCTGGACCGACAGGGCTTATGGCTACACCTTC. Filled out from reference TRBV30 and TRBJ1-2, the complete variable domain reads SQTIHQWPATLVQPVGSPLSLECTVEGTSNPNLYWYRQAAGRGLQLLFYSVGIGQISSEVPQNLSASRPQDRQFILSSKKLLLSDSGFYLCAWTDRAYGYTFGSGTRLTVV.